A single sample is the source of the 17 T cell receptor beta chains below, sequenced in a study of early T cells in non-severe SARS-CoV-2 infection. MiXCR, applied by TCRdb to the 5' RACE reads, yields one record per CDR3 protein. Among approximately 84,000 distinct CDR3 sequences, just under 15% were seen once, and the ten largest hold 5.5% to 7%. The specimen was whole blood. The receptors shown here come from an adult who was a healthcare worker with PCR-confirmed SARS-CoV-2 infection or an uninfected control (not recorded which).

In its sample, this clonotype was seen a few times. This chain's CDR3 is CSVTSTYEQYF. In DNA, the CDR3 is TGCAGCGTGACTAGTACATACGAGCAGTACTTC. This chain links TRBV29-1 with TRBJ2-7; weak D call: TRBD2 (6 bases). This CDR3 spans 11 amino acids. The germline CDR1 and CDR2 sequences are SQVTM and ANQGSEA. With 6 bases removed from V and 4 bases from J, the gap between germline ends came to 10 bases.

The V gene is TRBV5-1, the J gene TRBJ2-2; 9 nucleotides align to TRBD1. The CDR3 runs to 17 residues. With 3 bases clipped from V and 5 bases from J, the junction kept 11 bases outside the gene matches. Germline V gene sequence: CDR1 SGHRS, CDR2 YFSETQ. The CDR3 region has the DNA TGCGCCAGCAGCTACTTACCGGGACAGGGACGTACCGGGGAGCTGTTTTTT. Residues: CASSYLPGQGRTGELFF.

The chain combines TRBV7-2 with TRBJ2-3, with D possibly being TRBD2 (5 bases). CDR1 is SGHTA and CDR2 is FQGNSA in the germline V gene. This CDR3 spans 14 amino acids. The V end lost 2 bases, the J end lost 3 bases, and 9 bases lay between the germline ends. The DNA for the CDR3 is TGTGCCAGCAGCTTAAGCCTAGCTACAGATACGCAGTATTTT. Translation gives CASSLSLATDTQYF. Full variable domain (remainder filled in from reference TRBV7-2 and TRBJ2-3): GAGVSQSPSNKVTEKGKDVELRCDPISGHTALYWYRQSLGQGLEFLIYFQGNSAPDKSGLPSDRFSAERTGGSVSTLTIQRTQQEDSAVYLCASSLSLATDTQYFGPGTRLTVL.

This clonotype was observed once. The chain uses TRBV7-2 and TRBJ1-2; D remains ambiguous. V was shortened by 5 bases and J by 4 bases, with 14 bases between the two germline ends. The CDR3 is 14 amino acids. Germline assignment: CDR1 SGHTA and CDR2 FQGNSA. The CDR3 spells CASSELDGPYGYTF. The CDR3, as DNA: TGTGCCAGCAGCGAACTGGACGGCCCCTATGGCTACACCTTC.

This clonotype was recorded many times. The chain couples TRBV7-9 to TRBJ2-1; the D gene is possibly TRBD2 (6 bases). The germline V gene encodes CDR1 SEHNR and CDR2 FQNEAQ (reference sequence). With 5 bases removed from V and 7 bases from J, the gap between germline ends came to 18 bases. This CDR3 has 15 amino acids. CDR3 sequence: CASSRDSGSWNEQFF. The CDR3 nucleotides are TGTGCCAGCAGCCGGGACTCAGGTAGCTGGAATGAGCAGTTCTTC. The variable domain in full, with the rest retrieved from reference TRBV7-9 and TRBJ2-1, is DTGVSQNPRHKITKRGQNVTFRCDPISEHNRLYWYRQTLGQGPEFLTYFQNEAQLEKSRLLSDRFSAERPKGSFSTLEIQRTEQGDSAMYLCASSRDSGSWNEQFFGPGTRLTVL.

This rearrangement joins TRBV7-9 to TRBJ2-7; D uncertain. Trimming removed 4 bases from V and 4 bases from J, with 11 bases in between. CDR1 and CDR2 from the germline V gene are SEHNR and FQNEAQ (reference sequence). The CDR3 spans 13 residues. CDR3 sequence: CASSSDPGYEQYF. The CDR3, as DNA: TGTGCCAGCAGCTCGGACCCCGGATACGAGCAGTACTTC.

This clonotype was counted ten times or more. CDR3 protein: CASPYRVAGISYEQYF. CDR3 in DNA: TGTGCCAGCCCCTACCGTGTAGCGGGGATCTCCTACGAGCAGTACTTC. J is TRBJ2-7 and V is TRBV27, with TRBD2 identical over 8 bases. This CDR3 has 16 residues. V shed 8 bases, J shed 0 bases, and the junction held 12 bases outside the gene matches. Germline V gives CDR1 MNHEY, CDR2 SMNVEV (reference sequence).

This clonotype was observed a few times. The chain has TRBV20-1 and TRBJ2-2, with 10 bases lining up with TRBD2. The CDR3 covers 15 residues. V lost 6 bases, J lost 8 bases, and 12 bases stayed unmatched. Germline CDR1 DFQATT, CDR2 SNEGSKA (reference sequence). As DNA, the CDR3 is TGCAGTGCACCTGGACTAGCGGCGGGGGTAGGGGAGCTGTTTTTT. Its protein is CSAPGLAAGVGELFF.

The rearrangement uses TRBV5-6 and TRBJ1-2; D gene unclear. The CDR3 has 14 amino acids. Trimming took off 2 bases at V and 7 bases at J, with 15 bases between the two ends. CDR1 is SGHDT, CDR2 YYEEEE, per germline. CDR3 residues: CASSFSASSIGYTF. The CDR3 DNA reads TGTGCCAGCAGCTTCAGCGCCTCCTCTATTGGCTACACCTTC. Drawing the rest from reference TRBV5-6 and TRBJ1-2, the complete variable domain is DAGVTQSPTHLIKTRGQQVTLRCSPKSGHDTVSWYQQALGQGPQFIFQYYEEEERQRGNFPDRFSGHQFPNYSSELNVNALLLGDSALYLCASSFSASSIGYTFGSGTRLTVV.

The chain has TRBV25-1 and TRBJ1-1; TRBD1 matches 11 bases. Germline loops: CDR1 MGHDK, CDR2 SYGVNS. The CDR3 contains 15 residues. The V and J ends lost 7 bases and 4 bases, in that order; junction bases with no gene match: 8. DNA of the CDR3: TGTGCCAGCAACTCGGACAGGGGGCGCGTCACTGAAGCTTTCTTT. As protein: CASNSDRGRVTEAFF. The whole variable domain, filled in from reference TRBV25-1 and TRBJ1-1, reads EADIYQTPRYLVIGTGKKITLECSQTMGHDKMYWYQQDPGMELHLIHYSYGVNSTEKGDLSSESTVSRIRTEHFPLTLESARPSHTSQYLCASNSDRGRVTEAFFGQGTRLTVV.

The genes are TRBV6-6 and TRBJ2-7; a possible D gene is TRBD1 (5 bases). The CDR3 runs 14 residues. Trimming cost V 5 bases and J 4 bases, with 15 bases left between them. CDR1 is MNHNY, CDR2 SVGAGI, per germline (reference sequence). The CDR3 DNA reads TGTGCCAGCAGTCCCTCAGGACACCGGTACGAGCAGTACTTC. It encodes CASSPSGHRYEQYF.

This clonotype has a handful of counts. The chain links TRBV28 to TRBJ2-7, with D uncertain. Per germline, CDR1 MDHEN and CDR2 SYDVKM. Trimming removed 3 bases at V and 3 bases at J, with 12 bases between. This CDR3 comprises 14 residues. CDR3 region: CASSLNTAYYEQYF. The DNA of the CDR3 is TGTGCCAGCAGTTTGAACACAGCCTACTACGAGCAGTACTTC.

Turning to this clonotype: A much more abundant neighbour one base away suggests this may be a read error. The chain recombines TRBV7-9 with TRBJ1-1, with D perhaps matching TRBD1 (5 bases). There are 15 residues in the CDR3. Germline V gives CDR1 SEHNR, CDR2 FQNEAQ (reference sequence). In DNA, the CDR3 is TGTGCCAGCATCTTATGGGGGAAGGTGAACACTGAAGCTTTCTTT. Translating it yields CASILWGKVNTEAFF.

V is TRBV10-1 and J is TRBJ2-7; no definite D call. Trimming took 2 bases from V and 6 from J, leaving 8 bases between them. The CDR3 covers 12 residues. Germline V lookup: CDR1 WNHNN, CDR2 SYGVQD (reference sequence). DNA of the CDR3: TGCGCCAGCAGTGAGGAGATGCCCGAGCAGTACTTC. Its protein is CASSEEMPEQYF.

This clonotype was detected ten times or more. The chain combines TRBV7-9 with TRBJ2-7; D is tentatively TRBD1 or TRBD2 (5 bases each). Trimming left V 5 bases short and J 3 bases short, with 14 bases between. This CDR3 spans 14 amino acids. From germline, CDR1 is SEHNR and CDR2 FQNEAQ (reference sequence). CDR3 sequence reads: CASSPGSPVYEQYF. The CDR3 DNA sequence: TGTGCCAGCAGCCCAGGGAGTCCTGTCTACGAGCAGTACTTC. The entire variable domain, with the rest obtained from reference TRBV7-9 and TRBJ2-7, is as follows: DTGVSQNPRHKITKRGQNVTFRCDPISEHNRLYWYRQTLGQGPEFLTYFQNEAQLEKSRLLSDRFSAERPKGSFSTLEIQRTEQGDSAMYLCASSPGSPVYEQYFGPGTRLTVT.

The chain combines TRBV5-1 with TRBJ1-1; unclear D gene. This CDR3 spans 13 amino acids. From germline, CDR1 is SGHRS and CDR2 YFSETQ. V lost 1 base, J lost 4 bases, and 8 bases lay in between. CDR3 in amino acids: CASSLRRGTEAFF. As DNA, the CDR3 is TGCGCCAGCAGCTTGAGGAGAGGCACTGAAGCTTTCTTT.

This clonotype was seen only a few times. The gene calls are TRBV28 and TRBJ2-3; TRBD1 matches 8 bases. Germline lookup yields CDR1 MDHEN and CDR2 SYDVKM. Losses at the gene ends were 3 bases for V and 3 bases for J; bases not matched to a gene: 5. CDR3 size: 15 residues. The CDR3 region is CASSLYRGATDTQYF. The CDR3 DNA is TGTGCCAGCAGTTTGTACAGGGGGGCGACAGATACGCAGTATTTT.